This T cell receptor (beta chain) emerged from a study of blood T cell repertoires in COVID-19. Looking at the study overall: The study drew acute and convalescent COVID-19 samples from the United States, Italy and Spain. The cDNA or gDNA used as material had been derived from T cells, B-cell-depleted T cells, or PBMCs.

Study processing details: Amplification of reference gene primers was used by the study to estimate nucleated cell counts. Assay used: immunoSEQ multiplex PCR; TCRdb lists only in-frame clones, some missing. V and J calls and clone size are those listed in that table; D and trimming were worked out from the DNA. This table has about 180,000 clones, about 80% appearing once. V shed 2 bases and J shed 0 bases, with 10 bases lying between them. The germline V gene has CDR1 MNHEY and CDR2 SMNVEV (reference sequence). The CDR3 runs 15 residues. Within the 2 weeks before study entry, each person in the exposed group met a COVID-19 case.

This receptor was identified in a man between 60 and 70 years old who had been exposed to COVID-19. Sequencing was done on a sample of PBMCs or T cells enriched from blood (not recorded which). The gene calls are TRBV27 and TRBJ1-1; D is possibly TRBD1 (5 bases). CDR3 protein: CASSLGVRVNTEAFF. The CDR3 coding sequence is TGTGCCAGCAGTTTAGGGGTCAGGGTGAACACTGAAGCTTTCTTT.